Listed here are 17 T cell receptor beta chains from one sample, sequenced in a study of blood T cell repertoires in COVID-19 (dated by TCRdb to 2020 to 2022). The library was prepared using the immunoSEQ multiplex PCR assay. Entries here come from immuneACCESS through TCRdb and include only in-frame sequences with V and J called. Some clones fail to appear in such tables; in the studies checked, an unresolved V gene covers under half of the shortfall, and the cause of the remainder is unknown. A total of a few hundred thousand clones appear in this sample, roughly 90% of them only once. About 0.94% of the sample rests with the top ten. The specimen sequenced was peripheral blood. The receptors come from a woman between 40 and 55 years old who had recovered from COVID-19.

The chain uses TRBV19 and TRBJ2-4; 11 bases match TRBD2. Per germline, CDR1 LNHDA and CDR2 SQIVND (reference sequence). Trimming cost V 2 bases and J 1 base; bases outside gene matches: 7. The CDR3 spans 18 residues. The CDR3 reads CASSIFGASGRAKNIQYF. The CDR3 DNA is TGTGCCAGTAGTATATTTGGTGCTAGCGGGAGGGCCAAAAACATTCAGTACTTC.

The chain joins TRBV28 to TRBJ2-5, with TRBD2 as a possible D gene (6 bases). Trimming pared 1 base from V and 5 bases from J, leaving 17 bases between. Germline V CDR1 and CDR2: MDHEN, SYDVKM. The length of the CDR3 is 16 residues. In nucleotides, the CDR3 is TGTGCCAGCAGTTTATTCGTAGCGTCCGGAGGGGAGACCCAGTACTTC. This encodes CASSLFVASGGETQYF.

The V call is TRBV7-9, the J call TRBJ2-3; 9 bases align to TRBD2. Trimming at V came to 7 bases and at J to 5 bases, leaving 10 bases not matched to a gene. CDR1 and CDR2 (germline): SEHNR, FQNEAQ (reference sequence). The CDR3 extends over 15 amino acids. The CDR3 coding sequence is TGTGCCAGCAACTCAAATAGCGGGAGCGGAGATACGCAGTATTTT. Translation gives CASNSNSGSGDTQYF.

Concerning this clone itself: This CDR3 is also generated by other DNA sequences in the sample. V usage is TRBV19 and J usage is TRBJ2-2; TRBD1 is a possible D gene (6 bases). V lost 4 bases and J lost 0, with 6 bases in between. This CDR3 has 14 amino acids. Per the germline V gene, CDR1 is LNHDA and CDR2 is SQIVND (reference sequence). CDR3 nucleotide sequence: TGTGCCAGTAGTAGGACAGCGAACACCGGGGAGCTGTTTTTT. Its protein product is CASSRTANTGELFF. Combining the CDR3 with reference TRBV19 and TRBJ2-2 gives the whole variable domain DGGITQSPKYLFRKEGQNVTLSCEQNLNHDAMYWYRQDPGQGLRLIYYSQIVNDFQKGDIAEGYSVSREKKESFPLTVTSAQKNPTAFYLCASSRTANTGELFFGEGSRLTVL.

V is TRBV6-5 and J is TRBJ2-7, with TRBD2 identical over 12 bases. The V and J ends lost 6 bases and 0 bases, in that order; junction bases with no gene match: 3. Germline loops: CDR1 MNHEY, CDR2 SVGAGI. This CDR3 region has 15 residues. CDR3 residues: CASSTTSGSSYEQYF. In DNA, the CDR3 is TGTGCCAGCAGCACGACTAGCGGGAGCTCCTACGAGCAGTACTTC.

V and J are TRBV27 and TRBJ2-3; TRBD2 matches at 7 bases. The CDR3 is 16 residues long. Germline CDR1 and CDR2: MNHEY and SMNVEV (reference sequence). J was trimmed by 8 bases and V by 5 bases; bases with no gene match: 16. The CDR3 sequence is CASSPRVLAGVFTQYF. The CDR3 DNA is TGTGCCAGCAGTCCACGTGTACTCGCGGGAGTCTTTACGCAGTATTTT.

The chain uses TRBV5-4 and TRBJ2-1; D remains unclear. The CDR3 has 13 residues. Trimming took off 0 bases at V and 4 bases at J, with 5 bases between the two ends. Per the germline V gene, CDR1 is SGHNT and CDR2 is YYREEE (reference sequence). DNA for the CDR3: TGTGCCAGCAGCTTGGCACAATACAATGAGCAGTTCTTC. This gives the protein CASSLAQYNEQFF. The variable domain in full, completed from reference TRBV5-4 and TRBJ2-1, reads ETGVTQSPTHLIKTRGQQVTLRCSSQSGHNTVSWYQQALGQGPQFIFQYYREEENGRGNFPPRFSGLQFPNYSSELNVNALELDDSALYLCASSLAQYNEQFFGPGTRLTVL.

This clone was detected only once. The V gene is TRBV30, the J gene TRBJ2-7, with 9 nucleotides matching TRBD2. J lost 1 base, V lost 3 bases, and 4 bases had no gene match. This CDR3 has 14 amino acids. Germline CDR1 is GTSNPN and CDR2 is SVGIG (reference sequence). This chain's CDR3 is CAWRPAGGSYEQYF. The CDR3 DNA follows: TGTGCCTGGAGGCCAGCGGGAGGTTCCTACGAGCAGTACTTC. The variable domain in full, with the rest retrieved from reference TRBV30 and TRBJ2-7, is SQTIHQWPATLVQPVGSPLSLECTVEGTSNPNLYWYRQAAGRGLQLLFYSVGIGQISSEVPQNLSASRPQDRQFILSSKKLLLSDSGFYLCAWRPAGGSYEQYFGPGTRLTVT.

This chain connects TRBV2 to TRBJ2-1; a possible D gene is TRBD2 (5 bases). The V end was cut by 3 bases, the J end by 1 base, with 10 bases between. This CDR3 is 15 amino acids long. Germline V CDR1 and CDR2: SNHLY, FYNNEI. This CDR3 reads CASSERVGSYNEQFF. The CDR3, as DNA: TGTGCCAGCAGTGAGAGGGTTGGGTCCTACAATGAGCAGTTCTTC. The complete variable domain, with remaining parts taken from reference TRBV2 and TRBJ2-1, reads EPEVTQTPSHQVTQMGQEVILRCVPISNHLYFYWYRQILGQKVEFLVSFYNNEISEKSEIFDDQFSVERPDGSNFTLKIRSTKLEDSAMYFCASSERVGSYNEQFFGPGTRLTVL.

The genes are TRBV7-3 and TRBJ2-1; 7 nucleotides agree with TRBD2. After removal of 2 bases from V and 8 bases from J, the junction contained 18 bases not matched to a gene. The CDR3 runs to 18 residues. Germline V lookup: CDR1 SGHTA, CDR2 FQGTGA. CDR3 sequence: CASSLYPPSWEGYYEQFF. In nucleotides, the CDR3 is TGTGCCAGCAGCTTATATCCCCCTTCCTGGGAGGGTTACTATGAGCAGTTCTTC.

Here the CDR3 reads CASSPISGQGNTEAFF. CDR3 DNA: TGTGCCAGCTCTCCAATTTCGGGACAGGGAAACACTGAAGCTTTCTTT. This sequence joins TRBV18 and TRBJ1-1, with 9 bases fitting TRBD1. V lost 6 bases to trimming and J lost 2 bases; unmatched junction nucleotides: 10. The CDR3 consists of 16 residues. The germline V gene has CDR1 KGHSH and CDR2 LQKENI.

This chain links TRBV7-2 with TRBJ2-1; TRBD2 aligns across 7 bases. Germline V gives CDR1 SGHTA, CDR2 FQGNSA. Trimming at V came to 2 bases and at J to 1 base, leaving 5 bases not matched to a gene. The CDR3 contains 16 residues. The CDR3 sequence: CASSLRAGRSYNEQFF. In DNA form, the CDR3 reads TGTGCCAGCAGCTTACGAGCGGGAAGGTCCTACAATGAGCAGTTCTTC.

The rearrangement uses TRBV27 and TRBJ2-7; D is uncertain. With 6 bases removed from V and 2 bases from J, the gap between germline ends came to 11 bases. CDR1 and CDR2 (germline): MNHEY, SMNVEV (reference sequence). CDR3 length: 13 amino acids. CDR3 sequence: CASRPVGPYEQYF. For the CDR3, the DNA is TGTGCCAGCAGACCAGTGGGCCCCTACGAGCAGTACTTC.

The chain carries TRBV5-6 and TRBJ2-1; the match to TRBD2 covers 7 bases. CDR1 and CDR2 from the germline V gene are SGHDT and YYEEEE. Unmatched junction bases numbered 5, after V lost 4 bases and J lost 1 base. This CDR3 is 15 amino acids long. CDR3 region: CASSPLAMSYNEQFF. Here the CDR3 DNA reads TGTGCCAGCAGCCCACTAGCGATGTCCTACAATGAGCAGTTCTTC.

V gene TRBV5-1 combines with J gene TRBJ2-2; 7 nucleotides match TRBD2. The CDR3 sequence is 16 residues long. Germline V lookup: CDR1 SGHRS, CDR2 YFSETQ. V lost 2 bases to trimming and J lost 2 bases; unmatched junction nucleotides: 6. DNA for the CDR3: TGCGCCAGCAGCTTACGACTAGCAGAAAACACCGGGGAGCTGTTTTTT. Its translation is CASSLRLAENTGELFF.

The chain carries TRBV27 and TRBJ2-1, with 10 bases aligning to TRBD2. Germline values: CDR1 MNHEY, CDR2 SMNVEV (reference sequence). Unmatched junction bases numbered 11, after V lost 3 bases and J lost 9 bases. This CDR3 region has 16 residues. The CDR3 loop reads CASSLSASGSFTEQFF. The DNA of the CDR3 is TGTGCCAGCAGTTTGTCGGCTAGCGGGAGTTTCACTGAGCAGTTCTTC.

This clone appeared once. The CDR3 loop is CSVVGGAGGYEQYF. DNA of the CDR3: TGCAGCGTTGTCGGGGGAGCGGGAGGCTACGAGCAGTACTTC. The chain combines TRBV29-1 with TRBJ2-7; TRBD2 matches 9 bases. Germline-derived CDR1 and CDR2 are SQVTM and ANQGSEA. V was clipped by 4 bases and J by 3 bases; unmatched bases: 7. The CDR3 is 14 residues long.